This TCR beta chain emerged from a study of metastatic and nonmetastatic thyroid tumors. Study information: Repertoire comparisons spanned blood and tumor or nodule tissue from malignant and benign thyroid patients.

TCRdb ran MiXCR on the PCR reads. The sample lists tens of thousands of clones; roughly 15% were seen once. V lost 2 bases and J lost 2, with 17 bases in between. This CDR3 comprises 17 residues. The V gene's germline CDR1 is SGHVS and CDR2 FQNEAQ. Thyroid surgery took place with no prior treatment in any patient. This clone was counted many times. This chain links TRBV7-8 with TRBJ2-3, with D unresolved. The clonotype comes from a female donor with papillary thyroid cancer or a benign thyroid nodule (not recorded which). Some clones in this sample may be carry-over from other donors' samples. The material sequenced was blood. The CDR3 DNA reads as TGTGCCAGCAGCTTACACCCCCCCACCACTAACACAGATACGCAGTATTTT. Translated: CASSLHPPTTNTDTQYF.